This T cell receptor beta chain was found in a study of T cells in localized non-small cell lung cancer. After removal of 7 bases from V and 4 bases from J, the junction contained 9 bases not matched to a gene. Germline V gives CDR1 LNHNV, CDR2 YYDKDF (reference sequence). The CDR3 consists of 15 residues. Method: immunoSEQ multiplex PCR; TCRdb's copy keeps in-frame clones and lacks some. The sample holds about 32,000 clones, around 90% seen once. This sequence originates from a woman aged 40-69 years with stage III lung adenocarcinoma. The V and J genes are TRBV15 and TRBJ2-7, with 11 bases identical to TRBD2. This specimen consisted of peripheral blood mononuclear cells, obtained before any cancer treatment. In nucleotides, the CDR3 is TGTGCCACCAAGGAGGGACTAGCGGAGCCGTACGAGCAGTACTTC. Its translation: CATKEGLAEPYEQYF.